The next 27 T cell receptor beta chains were all read from a single sample in a study of shared clonotypes between healthy human individuals. Data came from immunoSEQ multiplex PCR; TCRdb stores just in-frame clones and leaves some out. The table includes hundreds of thousands of clones, around 74% detected once. Sequences were obtained from memory CD4+ T cells sorted from blood. The subset here: CD45RA-negative fraction. The receptors derive from a woman aged 25 to 39 in good health.

This clone came up a few times. This chain links TRBV6-6 with TRBJ1-4, with a tentative D call TRBD1 (5 bases). This CDR3 has 12 amino acids. V was shortened by 6 bases and J by 13 bases, with 15 bases between the two germline ends. CDR1 is MNHNY and CDR2 is SVGAGI in the germline V gene (reference sequence). DNA of the CDR3: TGTGCCAGCAGCTCTCGGCCGGGGGGACTGTTTTTT. It encodes CASSSRPGGLFF.

The chain couples TRBV6-5 to TRBJ1-2, with unresolved D. Germline lookup yields CDR1 MNHEY and CDR2 SVGAGI. Between the trimmed V and J ends, which lost 5 bases and 7 bases, there was a span of 8 bases. CDR3 size: 11 residues. The CDR3 region has the DNA TGTGCCAGCAGTCTTAAGCTTGGCTACACCTTC. Its protein product is CASSLKLGYTF.

The V and J genes are TRBV7-9 and TRBJ1-4; D remains ambiguous. Germline V gene data show CDR1 as SEHNR and CDR2 as FQNEAQ (reference sequence). V gave up 1 base and J gave up 5 bases, with 14 bases separating them. This CDR3 region has 16 residues. CDR3 amino acids: CASSLGQAMGNEKLFF. The CDR3 DNA sequence: TGTGCCAGCAGCTTAGGGCAAGCAATGGGGAATGAAAAACTGTTTTTT.

The rearrangement joins TRBV7-9 to TRBJ1-5, with 11 bases matching TRBD1. Germline CDR1 and CDR2: SEHNR and FQNEAQ (reference sequence). The CDR3 covers 17 residues. V was pared by 1 base and J by 7 bases, with 9 bases of the junction left unmatched. The CDR3 loop is CASSLGKDRGRGQPQHF. CDR3 bases: TGTGCCAGCAGCTTAGGAAAGGACAGGGGGCGAGGACAGCCCCAGCATTTT.

This clone was observed a single time. V is TRBV28 and J is TRBJ2-3, with 10 positions matching TRBD2. The CDR3 extends over 15 amino acids. Germline values: CDR1 MDHEN, CDR2 SYDVKM. The junction had 13 bases not matched to a gene; V was cut back by 11 bases and J by 5 bases. CDR3 protein: CAAGKREGLGDTQYF. Written as DNA, the CDR3 is TGTGCCGCCGGAAAGCGGGAGGGCCTAGGAGATACGCAGTATTTT.

The table lists this clone with a few counts. The chain carries TRBV19 and TRBJ1-1; no definite D call. This CDR3 has 11 amino acids. The germline CDR1 and CDR2 sequences are LNHDA and SQIVND (reference sequence). Trimming stripped 7 bases from V and 1 base from J, with 4 bases between. CDR3 DNA sequence: TGTGCCAGTATCCGGAACACTGAAGCTTTCTTT. Encoded protein: CASIRNTEAFF.

The V call is TRBV14, the J call TRBJ1-4; D not resolved. This CDR3 contains 12 residues. Germline V gene data show CDR1 as SGHDN and CDR2 as FVKESK. V was trimmed by 4 bases and J by 7 bases, leaving 7 bases between them. As DNA, the CDR3 is TGTGCCAGCAGCCTAGAGGGTGAAAAACTGTTTTTT. Protein sequence: CASSLEGEKLFF.

This chain links TRBV6-4 with TRBJ1-6; D call uncertain. This CDR3 region has 17 residues. Trimming left V 4 bases short and J 4 bases short, with 17 bases between. From germline, CDR1 is MRHNA and CDR2 SNTAGT. The CDR3 nucleotides read TGTGCCAGCAGTGGCCGACGGCCCGGGGAATATAATTCACCCCTCCACTTT. Protein product: CASSGRRPGEYNSPLHF.

This chain joins TRBV14 and TRBJ2-1, with D perhaps TRBD2 (6 bases). V shed 4 bases and J shed 0 bases, with 10 bases lying between them. The CDR3 loop spans 15 amino acids. Germline CDR1 SGHDN, CDR2 FVKESK. In nucleotides, the CDR3 is TGTGCCAGCAGCCCAAGGAGGGTCTCCTACAATGAGCAGTTCTTC. This encodes CASSPRRVSYNEQFF.

The V gene is TRBV18, the J gene TRBJ2-7; a possible D gene is TRBD1 (6 bases). The CDR3 length is 13 residues. V lost 4 bases to trimming and J lost 5 bases, with 12 bases between them. Looked up from germline, CDR1 is KGHSH and CDR2 is LQKENI. In DNA form, the CDR3 reads TGTGCCAGCTCACTATTGACAGGCCACGAGCAGTACTTC. Translating gives CASSLLTGHEQYF.

The sample holds a few counts of this clone. V gene TRBV30 combines with J gene TRBJ1-1; D uncertain. Germline V CDR1 and CDR2: GTSNPN, SVGIG (reference sequence). V was shortened by 0 bases and J by 1 base, with 9 bases between the two germline ends. The CDR3 totals 14 residues. The CDR3 spells CAWSVLWQNTEAFF. The CDR3 coding sequence is TGTGCCTGGAGTGTATTGTGGCAGAACACTGAAGCTTTCTTT. The variable domain in full, completed from reference TRBV30 and TRBJ1-1, reads SQTIHQWPATLVQPVGSPLSLECTVEGTSNPNLYWYRQAAGRGLQLLFYSVGIGQISSEVPQNLSASRPQDRQFILSSKKLLLSDSGFYLCAWSVLWQNTEAFFGQGTRLTVV.

V usage is TRBV28 and J usage is TRBJ2-7, with 7 bases identical to TRBD1. J was trimmed by 4 bases and V by 6 bases; bases with no gene match: 6. The CDR3 has 13 amino acids. The V gene's germline CDR1 is MDHEN and CDR2 SYDVKM. CDR3 in DNA: TGTGCCAGCAGATACCAGGGGGTGTACGAGCAGTACTTC. Translating it yields CASRYQGVYEQYF.

This clone was detected a few times. The V gene is TRBV11-2, the J gene TRBJ2-2, with 7 bases aligning to TRBD2. CDR1 and CDR2 (germline): SGHAT, FQNNGV. The CDR3 extends over 15 amino acids. The trim removed 4 bases at V and 6 bases at J, leaving 8 bases unmatched. The CDR3: CASSSGLPSAGELFF. The CDR3 DNA is TGTGCCAGCAGCTCGGGACTACCTTCCGCCGGGGAGCTGTTTTTT. Supplemented by reference TRBV11-2 and TRBJ2-2, the full variable domain reads EAGVAQSPRYKIIEKRQSVAFWCNPISGHATLYWYQQILGQGPKLLIQFQNNGVVDDSQLPKDRFSAERLKGVDSTLKIQPAKLEDSAVYLCASSSGLPSAGELFFGEGSRLTVL.

This chain joins TRBV6-1 and TRBJ2-2; D is unclear. In germline, CDR1 is MNHNS, CDR2 SASEGT. CDR3 length: 15 residues. With 5 bases removed from V and 6 bases from J, the gap between germline ends came to 16 bases. CDR3 in DNA: TGTGCCAGCAGTCCGAAGATTTCCCTGCCCGGGGAGCTGTTTTTT. This translates into CASSPKISLPGELFF.

In the case of this clone: This specimen includes other DNA sequences encoding the same CDR3. The chain has TRBV27 and TRBJ2-5; 13 nucleotides agree with TRBD2. The ends lost 0 bases at V and 0 bases at J; junction bases unmatched: 1. This CDR3 contains 17 residues. Germline CDR1 and CDR2: MNHEY and SMNVEV (reference sequence). Here the CDR3 DNA reads TGTGCCAGCAGTTTATCGGGACTAGCGGGGTACCAAGAGACCCAGTACTTC. This sequence encodes CASSLSGLAGYQETQYF.

The chain recombines TRBV4-2 with TRBJ2-6, with unresolved D. The V end lost 4 bases, the J end lost 3 bases, and 7 bases lay between the germline ends. CDR1 is LGHNA and CDR2 is YNFKEQ in the germline V gene. This CDR3 spans 14 amino acids. CDR3: CASSPLVGANVLTF. CDR3 nucleotides: TGTGCCAGCAGCCCCCTTGTTGGGGCCAACGTCCTGACTTTC.

The rearrangement links TRBV6-5 to TRBJ1-3; D remains ambiguous. The germline V gene encodes CDR1 MNHEY and CDR2 SVGAGI. The CDR3 sequence is 12 residues long. The V gene lost 8 bases and the J gene lost 2 bases, with 7 bases spanning the gap. CDR3 loop: CASLAPGNTIYF. Written as DNA, the CDR3 is TGTGCCAGCCTCGCTCCTGGAAACACCATATATTTT.

V and J are TRBV2 and TRBJ1-5; D remains unclear. The CDR3 loop spans 15 amino acids. V lost 3 bases to trimming and J lost 0 bases, with 9 bases between them. Germline V CDR1 and CDR2: SNHLY, FYNNEI. The CDR3 reads CASSEFMVSNQPQHF. Written as DNA, the CDR3 is TGTGCCAGCAGTGAGTTTATGGTTAGCAATCAGCCCCAGCATTTT.

J is TRBJ1-1 and V is TRBV6-1, with 8 bases aligning to TRBD1. Trimming at V came to 6 bases and at J to 6 bases, leaving 6 bases not matched to a gene. Germline values: CDR1 MNHNS, CDR2 SASEGT. The CDR3 spans 13 residues. CDR3 amino acids: CASRTTGVAEAFF. The CDR3 nucleotides read TGTGCCAGCAGGACGACAGGGGTGGCTGAAGCTTTCTTT.

The chain is built from TRBV9 and TRBJ2-7; D not resolved. The CDR3 sequence is 13 residues long. In germline, CDR1 is SGDLS, CDR2 YYNGEE. Trimming removed 1 base at V and 1 base at J, with 6 bases between. CDR3 residues: CASSVTGSYEQYF. CDR3 nucleotide sequence: TGTGCCAGCAGCGTAACCGGTTCCTACGAGCAGTACTTC. The full variable domain, completed using reference TRBV9 and TRBJ2-7, is DSGVTQTPKHLITATGQRVTLRCSPRSGDLSVYWYQQSLDQGLQFLIQYYNGEERAKGNILERFSAQQFPDLHSELNLSSLELGDSALYFCASSVTGSYEQYFGPGTRLTVT.

V is TRBV19 and J is TRBJ2-7, with 8 bases matching TRBD2. This CDR3 is 13 amino acids long. With V trimmed by 4 bases and J by 6 bases, 5 bases remained unmatched. Per the germline V gene, CDR1 is LNHDA and CDR2 is SQIVND (reference sequence). This CDR3 reads CASSTGLGSEQYF. The CDR3 DNA reads as TGTGCCAGTAGTACGGGACTAGGCTCCGAGCAGTACTTC.

This clone was counted ten times or more. The chain links TRBV6-5 to TRBJ1-1, with D maybe TRBD1 (5 bases). Trimming pared 6 bases from V and 6 bases from J, leaving 20 bases between. Germline-derived CDR1 and CDR2 are MNHEY and SVGAGI. The CDR3 has 15 amino acids. The CDR3 sequence is CASSPLVGGRAEAFF. CDR3 nucleotides: TGTGCCAGCAGCCCCCTCGTGGGGGGGAGGGCTGAAGCTTTCTTT.

This clone was counted once. The V gene is TRBV19, the J gene TRBJ1-1, with D perhaps matching TRBD1 (5 bases). CDR1 and CDR2 from the germline V gene are LNHDA and SQIVND (reference sequence). V lost 2 bases to trimming and J lost 4 bases, with 14 bases between them. This CDR3 is 15 amino acids long. This CDR3 is CASSILTASSTEAFF. CDR3 sequence (DNA): TGTGCCAGTAGTATATTGACAGCGTCGAGCACTGAAGCTTTCTTT.

The V and J genes are TRBV5-1 and TRBJ2-7; TRBD2 agrees at 9 bases. The germline gives CDR1 SGHRS, CDR2 YFSETQ. The CDR3 totals 15 residues. Unmatched junction bases numbered 4, after V lost 1 base and J lost 2 bases. CDR3 DNA: TGCGCCAGCAGCTTGCCTAGCGGGGAGACCTACGAGCAGTACTTC. Translation gives CASSLPSGETYEQYF.

This clone was seen once. The chain combines TRBV28 with TRBJ2-1; D is possibly TRBD2 (6 bases). Germline V lookup: CDR1 MDHEN, CDR2 SYDVKM. V lost 10 bases to trimming and J lost 6 bases, with 16 bases between them. The CDR3 contains 13 residues. CDR3 sequence (DNA): TGTGCCAACCAACCGGGAGAAGGCAATGAGCAGTTCTTC. It specifies CANQPGEGNEQFF.

This clone was found a few times. The sample contains more than one DNA sequence encoding this CDR3. The rearrangement joins TRBV11-2 to TRBJ2-7; possible D gene TRBD1, 6 bases. V lost 4 bases to trimming and J lost 2 bases, with 12 bases between them. This CDR3 comprises 14 residues. Germline values: CDR1 SGHAT, CDR2 FQNNGV. Here the CDR3 DNA reads TGTGCCAGCAGCTCAACAGGGAGTACCTACGAGCAGTACTTC. This codes for CASSSTGSTYEQYF.

The V gene is TRBV14, the J gene TRBJ2-3, with unresolved D. The CDR3 totals 12 residues. V lost 4 bases to trimming and J lost 2 bases, with 4 bases between them. From germline, CDR1 is SGHDN and CDR2 FVKESK. The CDR3 region has the DNA TGTGCCAGCAGCCCTCACACAGATACGCAGTATTTT. The encoded protein is CASSPHTDTQYF.